This is a list of T cell receptor beta chains from one sample in a study of T cells in localized non-small cell lung cancer. Method: immunoSEQ multiplex PCR; TCRdb's copy keeps in-frame clones and lacks some. There are around 40,000 clones in the sample; approximately 83% occur only once, and 5% to 7% lies in the top ten. Material: peripheral blood, obtained before any cancer treatment. The receptors here all came from a man aged 35 to 69 with stage I lung adenocarcinoma. The CDR3 runs from the conserved cysteine through the conserved F or W. D genes are given only for firm matches. The size field is filled for only some rows; it gives once, few, many or a size class.

>TRBV7-2|.|.|TRBJ2-5
CASSSYQETQYF
TGTGCCAGCAGCTCCTACCAAGAGACCCAGTACTTC
>TRBV27|.|.|TRBJ2-2
CASSPIVPGELFF
TGTGCCAGCAGTCCCATCGTCCCCGGGGAGCTGTTTTTT
>TRBV7-3|.|TRBD2|TRBJ2-3
CASSLNSSLAGDLGLGDTQYF
TGTGCCAGCAGCTTAAATTCGTCCCTAGCGGGAGATTTAGGGCTAGGAGATACGCAGTATTTT
>TRBV7-9|.|.|TRBJ1-1
CASSSDHYTEAFF
TGTGCCAGCAGCTCCGACCACTACACTGAAGCTTTCTTT
>TRBV7-2|.|.|TRBJ1-1
CASSSIISGVKAEAFF
TGTGCCAGCAGTTCTATAATCTCGGGAGTGAAGGCTGAAGCTTTCTTT
>TRBV2|.|TRBD2|TRBJ2-7
CASSAFIGTSAYEQYF
TGTGCCAGCAGTGCGTTTATTGGGACTAGCGCCTACGAGCAGTACTTC
>TRBV4-3|.|TRBD1|TRBJ1-5
CASSHAFWDRDYQPQHF
TGCGCCAGCAGCCACGCTTTCTGGGACAGGGATTATCAGCCCCAGCATTTT
>TRBV4-1|few|.|TRBJ2-7
CASSQALGVYEQYF
TGCGCCAGCAGCCAAGCCCTCGGGGTTTACGAGCAGTACTTC
>TRBV19|.|.|TRBJ2-7
CASSRRTGLPYEQYF
TGTGCCAGTAGTAGACGAACCGGGCTCCCCTACGAGCAGTACTTC
>TRBV29-1|.|.|TRBJ2-1
CSGNDQGSYNEQFF
TGCAGCGGTAACGATCAGGGCTCCTACAATGAGCAGTTCTTC
>TRBV14|.|.|TRBJ2-1
CASGIISGEQFF
TGTGCCAGTGGAATTATTTCGGGTGAGCAGTTCTTC
>TRBV5-8|.|TRBD1|TRBJ2-6
CASRLRTGGYILSGANVLTF
TGTGCCAGCAGATTACGGACAGGGGGCTACATACTCTCTGGGGCCAACGTCCTGACTTTC
>TRBV18|.|TRBD1|TRBJ2-5
CASSPVPGQGIETQYF
TGTGCCAGCTCACCTGTACCGGGACAGGGGATAGAGACCCAGTACTTC
>TRBV5-1|once|TRBD1|TRBJ2-7
CASSSGPDRGPDEQYF
TGCGCCAGCAGCTCTGGCCCCGACAGGGGGCCCGACGAGCAGTACTTC
>TRBV19|.|TRBD1|TRBJ2-3
CATRVEDRVYF
TGTGCAACACGCGTCGAGGACAGGGTGTATTTT
>TRBV27|.|.|TRBJ1-2
CASSSLTDNYGYTF
TGTGCCAGCAGTTCCCTGACAGATAACTATGGCTACACCTTC
>TRBV7-2|.|.|TRBJ2-5
CASSSGTSYQETQYF
TGTGCCAGCAGCTCTGGAACCTCGTACCAAGAGACCCAGTACTTC
>TRBV28|.|.|TRBJ2-7
CASSLSDGAYEQYF
TGTGCCAGCAGTTTATCGGACGGAGCCTACGAGCAGTACTTC
>TRBV9|.|.|TRBJ2-1
CASSTDSGNEQFF
TGTGCCAGCAGCACCGACAGTGGGAATGAGCAGTTCTTC
>TRBV5-4|.|.|TRBJ2-5
CASGLGSAETQYF
TGTGCCAGCGGCCTTGGCAGCGCGGAGACCCAGTACTTC
>TRBV11-2|.|.|TRBJ2-2
CASSFRQKNTGELFF
TGTGCCAGCAGCTTTCGACAGAAGAACACCGGGGAGCTGTTTTTT